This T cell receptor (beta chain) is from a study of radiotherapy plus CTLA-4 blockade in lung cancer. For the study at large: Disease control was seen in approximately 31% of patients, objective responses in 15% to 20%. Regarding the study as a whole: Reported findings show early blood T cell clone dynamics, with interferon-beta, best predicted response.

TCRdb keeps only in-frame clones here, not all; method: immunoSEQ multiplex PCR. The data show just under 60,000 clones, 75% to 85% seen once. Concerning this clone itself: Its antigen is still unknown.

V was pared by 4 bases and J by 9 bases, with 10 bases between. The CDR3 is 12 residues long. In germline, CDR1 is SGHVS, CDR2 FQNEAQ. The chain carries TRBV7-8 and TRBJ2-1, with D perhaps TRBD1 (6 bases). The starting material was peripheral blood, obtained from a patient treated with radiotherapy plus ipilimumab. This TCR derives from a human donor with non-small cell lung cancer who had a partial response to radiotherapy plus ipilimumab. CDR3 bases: TGTGCCAGCAGCTCGTTAGGGGGTGAGCAGTTCTTC. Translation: CASSSLGGEQFF. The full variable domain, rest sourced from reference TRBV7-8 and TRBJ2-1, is GAGVSQSPRYKVAKRGQDVALRCDPISGHVSLFWYQQALGQGPEFLTYFQNEAQLDKSGLPSDRFFAERPEGSVSTLKIQRTQQEDSAVYLCASSSLGGEQFFGPGTRLTVL.